This TCR beta chain came from a study of T cell changes during pregnancy in multiple sclerosis. Using immunoSEQ multiplex PCR, the repertoire was profiled, and TCRdb retains in-frame clones only, with some absent. The sample lists 88,000 or so clones, 92% occurring once. Germline V gives CDR1 SEHNR, CDR2 FQNEAQ (reference sequence). V shed 4 bases and J shed 5 bases, with 7 bases lying between them. The CDR3 contains 12 residues. This specimen consisted of peripheral blood, obtained before pregnancy. The V call is TRBV7-9, the J call TRBJ2-3, with unresolved D. The clonotype comes from a female donor with multiple sclerosis, enrolled in a pregnancy study. The CDR3 is CASSSAGDTQYF. The CDR3 bases are TGTGCCAGCAGCTCGGCAGGAGATACGCAGTATTTT. Supplemented by reference TRBV7-9 and TRBJ2-3, the full variable domain reads DTGVSQNPRHKITKRGQNVTFRCDPISEHNRLYWYRQTLGQGPEFLTYFQNEAQLEKSRLLSDRFSAERPKGSFSTLEIQRTEQGDSAMYLCASSSAGDTQYFGPGTRLTVL.